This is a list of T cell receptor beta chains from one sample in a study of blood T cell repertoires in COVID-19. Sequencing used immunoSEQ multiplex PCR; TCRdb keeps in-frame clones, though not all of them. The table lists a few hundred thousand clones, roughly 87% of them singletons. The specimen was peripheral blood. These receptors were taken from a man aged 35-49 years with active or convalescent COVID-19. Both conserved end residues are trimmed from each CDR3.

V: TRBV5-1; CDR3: ASSRTPDRGNSPLH
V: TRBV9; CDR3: ASSPRGGQETQY
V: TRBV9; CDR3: ASSHPGGQANTGELF
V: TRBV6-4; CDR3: ASSPFSGTGTNEQF
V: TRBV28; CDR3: AAGGGSSTDTQY
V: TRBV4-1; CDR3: ASSHPPGEGSNTEAF
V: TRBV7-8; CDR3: ASSSLGGSGYGYT
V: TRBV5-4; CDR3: ASSSRTSGRRTDTQY
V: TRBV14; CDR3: ASSPPGQAYEQY
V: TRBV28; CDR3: ASRVYGQGLNQPQH
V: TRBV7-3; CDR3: ASSLNGGPYEQY
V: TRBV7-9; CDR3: ASSQTDSNQPQH
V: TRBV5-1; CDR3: ASSLVSSQYRLGNTIY
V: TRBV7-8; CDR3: ASSLGGDGYGYT
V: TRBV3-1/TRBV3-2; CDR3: ASSQEAWSSYEQY
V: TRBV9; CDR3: ASSDRQGGYT
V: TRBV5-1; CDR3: ASSLDRSGELF
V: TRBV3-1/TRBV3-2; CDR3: ASSQDITSGVNTDTQY
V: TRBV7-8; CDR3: ASIQGLMSSYNEQF
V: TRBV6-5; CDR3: ASSFGQYSQPQH
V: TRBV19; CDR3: ASSTRAGALNTEAF
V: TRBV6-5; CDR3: ASSYAGTTSTDTQY
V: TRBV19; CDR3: ASSPWGGGMNTEAF
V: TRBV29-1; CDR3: SVQDSSYEQY
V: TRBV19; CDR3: ASNKGGRNTEAF
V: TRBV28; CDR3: ASSPLPSDRAGELF
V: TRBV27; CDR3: ASSLQGLNTEAF
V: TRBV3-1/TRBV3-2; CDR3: ASSSSPGLHSYEQY
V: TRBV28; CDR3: ASSSGTANSPLH
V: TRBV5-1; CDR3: ASSLTGSGNTEAF
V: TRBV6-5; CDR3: ASSPIFGSTDTQY
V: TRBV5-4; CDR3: ASSLGGVSNQPQH
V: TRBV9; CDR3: ASSAQGRGNTIY